This T cell receptor (beta chain) was documented in a study of shared clonotypes between healthy human individuals. Study-level findings and limits: Clonotypes which were not shared had lower generation probabilities than clonotypes that all four donors shared. The rarefaction results pointed to incomplete sorted-subset sequencing despite large depth.

Produced via immunoSEQ multiplex PCR; TCRdb's table is partial and in-frame only. Of some 1,100,000 clones in the sample, about four fifths are singletons; the top ten hold more than 0.5%. The CDR3 is made up of 15 amino acids. The germline V gene has CDR1 MDHEN and CDR2 SYDVKM. Trimming shortened V by 6 bases and J by 13 bases, and 25 bases separated the two germline ends. This clone was counted at least ten times. What it binds is not known. The clonotype originates from a man aged 18 to 29 in good health. Some clones in this sample may be carry-over from other donors' samples. What was sequenced was memory CD4+ T cells from PBMCs. Subset reported: CD45RA-negative fraction. V and J are TRBV28 and TRBJ1-5, with D perhaps matching TRBD1 (5 bases). The CDR3 nucleotides are TGTGCCAGCAGGTTGACAGTGCCGAGGAGAGGAGCGCAGCATTTT. Translating it yields CASRLTVPRRGAQHF.